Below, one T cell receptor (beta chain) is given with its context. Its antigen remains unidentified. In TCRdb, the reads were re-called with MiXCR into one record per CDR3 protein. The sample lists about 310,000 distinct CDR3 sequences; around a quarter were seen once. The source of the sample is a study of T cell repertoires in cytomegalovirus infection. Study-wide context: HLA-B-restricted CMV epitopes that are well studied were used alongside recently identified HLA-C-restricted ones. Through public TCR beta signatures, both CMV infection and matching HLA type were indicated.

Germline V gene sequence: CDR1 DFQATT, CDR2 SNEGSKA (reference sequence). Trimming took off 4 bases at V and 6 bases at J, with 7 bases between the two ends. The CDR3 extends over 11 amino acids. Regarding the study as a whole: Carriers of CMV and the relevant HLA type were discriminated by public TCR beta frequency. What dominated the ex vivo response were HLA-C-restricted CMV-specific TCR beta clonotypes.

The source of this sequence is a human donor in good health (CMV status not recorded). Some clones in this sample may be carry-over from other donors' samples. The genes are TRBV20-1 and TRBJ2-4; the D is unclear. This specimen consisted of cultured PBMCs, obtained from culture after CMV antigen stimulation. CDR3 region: CSAKIINIQYF. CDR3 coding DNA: TGCAGTGCTAAGATTATAAACATTCAGTACTTC.